This TCR beta chain was recovered during a study of identifying expanded T cells in peripheral blood. Sequencing used immunoSEQ multiplex PCR; TCRdb keeps in-frame clones, though not all of them. The profile shows approximately 110,000 clones, about nine tenths of them singletons. V lost 5 bases, J lost 3 bases, and 17 bases lay in between. This CDR3 comprises 15 residues. Looked up from germline, CDR1 is KGHSH and CDR2 is LQKENI. The origin of this receptor is a person aged 18-70 years in good health. Sequencing was performed on blood. The chain has TRBV18 and TRBJ2-7; no definite D call. The CDR3 protein is CASSGGGYQVYEQYF. In nucleotides, the CDR3 is TGTGCCAGCTCAGGTGGTGGTTACCAGGTCTACGAGCAGTACTTC. The full variable domain, its missing parts supplied by reference TRBV18 and TRBJ2-7, is NAGVMQNPRHLVRRRGQEARLRCSPMKGHSHVYWYRQLPEEGLKFMVYLQKENIIDESGMPKERFSAEFPKEGPSILRIQQVVRGDSAAYFCASSGGGYQVYEQYFGPGTRLTVT.